The 3 T cell receptor beta chains reported below all come from one sample, sequenced in a study of T cell responses to AZD1222 COVID-19 vaccine. Assay: immunoSEQ multiplex PCR; the TCRdb copy retains only in-frame clones and omits some. The sample yields 80,000 or so clones, 88% seen once. This specimen consisted of peripheral blood, obtained on day 0 of MenACWY control vaccination. The receptors come from an adult in good health.

J is TRBJ2-7 and V is TRBV7-2, with 7 bases matching TRBD2. CDR3 length: 15 amino acids. V lost 4 bases, J lost 3 bases, and 9 bases stayed unmatched. Germline V lookup: CDR1 SGHTA, CDR2 FQGNSA. CDR3 in amino acids: CASSSNGLGLYEQYF. For the CDR3, the DNA is TGTGCCAGCAGCTCTAACGGACTAGGCCTCTACGAGCAGTACTTC.

The gene calls are TRBV7-9 and TRBJ2-3, with 7 bases lining up with TRBD1. The CDR3 extends over 14 amino acids. With 3 bases clipped from V and 2 bases from J, the junction kept 2 bases outside the gene matches. Germline values: CDR1 SEHNR, CDR2 FQNEAQ (reference sequence). CDR3 sequence (DNA): TGTGCCAGCAGCTTGGGACAGCACACAGATACGCAGTATTTT. Its protein is CASSLGQHTDTQYF.

This chain links TRBV6-2 or TRBV6-3 with TRBJ2-7; 10 positions agree with TRBD1. From germline, CDR1 is MNHEY and CDR2 SVGEGT. With 4 bases clipped from V and 2 bases from J, the junction kept 5 bases outside the gene matches. This CDR3 has 15 amino acids. DNA of the CDR3: TGTGCCAGCAGTTGGGGGGGGACAGGGGCCTACGAGCAGTACTTC. This translates into CASSWGGTGAYEQYF.